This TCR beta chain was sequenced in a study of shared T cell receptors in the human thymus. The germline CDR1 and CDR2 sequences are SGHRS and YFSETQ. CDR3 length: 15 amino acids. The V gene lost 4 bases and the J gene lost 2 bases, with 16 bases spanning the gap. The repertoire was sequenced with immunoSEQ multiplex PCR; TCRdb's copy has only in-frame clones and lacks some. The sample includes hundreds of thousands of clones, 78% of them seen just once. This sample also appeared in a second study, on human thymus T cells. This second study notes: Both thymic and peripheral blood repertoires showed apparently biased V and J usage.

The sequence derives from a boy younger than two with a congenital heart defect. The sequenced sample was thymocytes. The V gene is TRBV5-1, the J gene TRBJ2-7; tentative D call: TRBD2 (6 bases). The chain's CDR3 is CASSHIGGFAYEQYF. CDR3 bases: TGCGCCAGCAGCCACATTGGGGGGTTCGCCTACGAGCAGTACTTC.